The 6 T cell receptor beta chains given below trace back to one sample, sequenced in a study of T cell responses to AZD1222 COVID-19 vaccine. Here immunoSEQ multiplex PCR was the method, and the copy in TCRdb shows in-frame clones only, minus some. This sample yields about 210,000 clones, of which approximately 94% are seen a single time; approximately 1.5% belongs to the top ten. The sequencing here drew on peripheral blood, taken 28 days after the second dose of the MenACWY control vaccine. These TCRs come from an adult who received the MenACWY meningococcal vaccine as a control.

This clone came up a few times. The chain joins TRBV6-5 to TRBJ1-2; the D is unclear. V gave up 4 bases and J gave up 3 bases, with 9 bases separating them. From germline, CDR1 is MNHEY and CDR2 SVGAGI. This CDR3 has 13 residues. The chain's CDR3 is CASSFGQDYGYTF. CDR3 in DNA: TGTGCCAGCAGTTTCGGGCAGGACTATGGCTACACCTTC.

This rearrangement joins TRBV2 to TRBJ1-2; 8 positions match TRBD1. Germline CDR1 SNHLY, CDR2 FYNNEI. There are 15 residues in the CDR3. V lost 9 bases and J lost 8; bases outside the gene matches: 17. The CDR3 protein is CASKPRGQGVEGYTF. The CDR3 coding sequence is TGTGCCAGTAAGCCTAGAGGACAGGGAGTTGAAGGCTACACCTTC. The full variable domain, with the rest looked up from reference TRBV2 and TRBJ1-2, is EPEVTQTPSHQVTQMGQEVILRCVPISNHLYFYWYRQILGQKVEFLVSFYNNEISEKSEIFDDQFSVERPDGSNFTLKIRSTKLEDSAMYFCASKPRGQGVEGYTFGSGTRLTVV.

The CDR3 coding sequence is TGTGCCTGGAGTGTACTTGATTGGACTAGTGACAATGAGCAGTTCTTC. Translating gives CAWSVLDWTSDNEQFF. This chain joins TRBV30 and TRBJ2-1, with 7 bases identical to TRBD2. The ends lost 0 bases at V and 5 bases at J; junction bases unmatched: 10. Germline CDR1 reads GTSNPN; CDR2 reads SVGIG (reference sequence). This CDR3 has 16 residues. The full variable domain, its missing parts supplied by reference TRBV30 and TRBJ2-1, is SQTIHQWPATLVQPVGSPLSLECTVEGTSNPNLYWYRQAAGRGLQLLFYSVGIGQISSEVPQNLSASRPQDRQFILSSKKLLLSDSGFYLCAWSVLDWTSDNEQFFGPGTRLTVL.

V is TRBV28 and J is TRBJ2-7, with D unresolved. The CDR3 covers 15 residues. The V gene lost 6 bases and the J gene lost 2 bases, with 17 bases spanning the gap. CDR1 is MDHEN and CDR2 is SYDVKM in the germline V gene. The DNA for the CDR3 is TGTGCCAGCAGCCCCCCCGACCAAAAACCCTACGAGCAGTACTTC. It codes for CASSPPDQKPYEQYF.

J is TRBJ1-4 and V is TRBV30; D remains ambiguous. The CDR3 contains 15 residues. V gave up 0 bases and J gave up 4 bases, with 12 bases separating them. Per germline, CDR1 GTSNPN and CDR2 SVGIG (reference sequence). The CDR3 DNA reads as TGTGCCTGGAGTGTAGCAGAAATCGGTAATGAAAAACTGTTTTTT. Translated: CAWSVAEIGNEKLFF.

The rearrangement joins TRBV28 to TRBJ1-2; D remains ambiguous. This CDR3 has 10 residues. Trimming took off 10 bases at V and 14 bases at J, with 17 bases between the two ends. Germline lookup yields CDR1 MDHEN and CDR2 SYDVKM. DNA for the CDR3: TGTGCCACCGCTTCCGCCTTTAAAACCTTC. The encoded protein is CATASAFKTF.